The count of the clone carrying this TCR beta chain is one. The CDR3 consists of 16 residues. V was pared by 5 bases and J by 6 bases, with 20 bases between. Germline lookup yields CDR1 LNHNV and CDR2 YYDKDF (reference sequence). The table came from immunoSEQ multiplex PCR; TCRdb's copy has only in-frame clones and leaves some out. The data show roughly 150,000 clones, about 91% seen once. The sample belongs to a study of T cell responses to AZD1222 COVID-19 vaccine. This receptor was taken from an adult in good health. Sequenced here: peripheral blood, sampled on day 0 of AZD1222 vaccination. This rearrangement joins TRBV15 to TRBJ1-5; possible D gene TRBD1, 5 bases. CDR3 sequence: CATSDREGRYSQPQHF. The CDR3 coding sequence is TGTGCCACCAGCGACAGAGAGGGAAGGTATAGTCAGCCCCAGCATTTT.